The rows below give T cell receptor beta chains drawn from one sample of a study of blood T cells in healthy people across ages. From the 5' RACE reads, TCRdb called clonotypes with MiXCR, one entry per CDR3 protein. Among about 1.7 million distinct CDR3 sequences listed, 28% were seen once. What was sequenced was blood. These receptors all come from a woman in her twenties or thirties in good health. The CDR3 runs from the conserved cysteine through the conserved F or W. The D gene is left open where the match is weak. Clone size is stated in some rows and not others, as once, few, many or a class when expanded.

TRBJ2-7 | 14 | - | - | TRBV5-6 | CASSVKGQVREQYF | TGTGCCAGCAGCGTGAAGGGACAAGTACGCGAGCAGTACTTC
TRBJ2-1 | 14 | - | - | TRBV20-1 | CSVRGLAVYNEQFF | TGCAGTGTCAGGGGTCTAGCGGTCTACAATGAGCAGTTCTTC
TRBJ1-2 | 14 | TRBD1 | - | TRBV3-1 | CASSQDWTGSGYTF | TGTGCCAGCAGCCAAGACTGGACAGGGTCTGGCTACACCTTC
TRBJ1-2 | 14 | TRBD1 | - | TRBV20-1 | CSAGTGTGIGGYTF | TGCAGTGCTGGGACCGGGACAGGGATAGGAGGCTACACCTTC
TRBJ2-3 | 14 | - | - | TRBV11-2 | CASLAKGDNAAQYF | TGTGCCAGCCTCGCGAAAGGGGACAATGCTGCGCAGTATTTT
TRBJ2-1 | 18 | TRBD2 | - | TRBV9 | CASSTSGRLAWGGDEQFF | TGTGCCAGCAGCACTAGCGGGAGGCTCGCGTGGGGAGGGGATGAGCAGTTCTTC
TRBJ1-5 | 14 | - | few | TRBV20-1 | CSASLNPIGQPQHF | TGCAGTGCTAGTCTGAACCCTATCGGTCAGCCCCAGCATTTT
TRBJ1-5 | 14 | - | - | TRBV7-8 | CASSLSFENQPQHF | TGTGCCAGCAGCTTATCCTTTGAAAATCAGCCCCAGCATTTT
TRBJ1-5 | 13 | - | few | TRBV2 | CASSDRGFQPQHF | TGTGCCAGCAGTGACCGGGGGTTTCAGCCCCAGCATTTT
TRBJ1-3 | 17 | - | - | TRBV18 | CASSPPDLRSSGNTIYF | TGTGCCAGCTCACCGCCGGATCTGAGGTCCTCTGGAAACACCATATATTTT
TRBJ1-2 | 14 | - | - | TRBV11-2 | CASSPSVANYGYTF | TGTGCCAGCAGCCCATCAGTAGCTAACTATGGCTACACCTTC
TRBJ2-7 | 13 | - | few | TRBV5-5 | CASRPPVGTEQYF | TGTGCCAGCAGACCACCGGTTGGAACCGAGCAGTACTTC
TRBJ2-7 | 16 | TRBD1 | - | TRBV7-8 | CASSLATGGAGYEQYF | TGTGCCAGCAGCTTAGCGACAGGGGGCGCCGGCTACGAGCAGTACTTC
TRBJ2-7 | 15 | - | - | TRBV6-1 | CASSDGHFAPYEQYF | TGTGCCAGCAGTGACGGGCACTTTGCCCCCTACGAGCAGTACTTC
TRBJ1-2 | 16 | TRBD1 | many | TRBV20-1 | CSAQRQGIGANYGYTF | TGCAGTGCTCAGAGACAGGGGATAGGAGCTAACTATGGCTACACCTTC
TRBJ1-1 | 14 | TRBD1 | few | TRBV12-3/TRBV12-4 | CASRPTGVDTEAFF | TGTGCCAGCAGACCGACAGGGGTTGACACTGAAGCTTTCTTT
TRBJ1-1 | 13 | - | - | TRBV5-6 | CASSSDDRSEAFF | TGTGCCAGCAGCTCAGATGACAGGTCTGAAGCTTTCTTT
TRBJ1-2 | 13 | TRBD1 | many | TRBV10-3 | CASRTGGYYGYTF | TGTGCCAGCCGGACAGGGGGCTACTATGGCTACACCTTC
TRBJ2-1 | 15 | - | few | TRBV9 | CASSVGEGEGNEQFF | TGTGCCAGCAGCGTAGGGGAGGGGGAAGGGAATGAGCAGTTCTTC
TRBJ2-7 | 16 | TRBD1 | - | TRBV6-2/TRBV6-3 | CASSYSGTGNSYEQYF | TGTGCCAGCAGTTACTCGGGGACAGGGAACTCCTACGAGCAGTACTTC
TRBJ1-2 | 13 | - | many | TRBV29-1 | CSVENRGSPGYTF | TGCAGCGTTGAAAACAGAGGAAGCCCTGGCTACACCTTC
TRBJ2-1 | 16 | TRBD2 | few | TRBV7-2 | CASSLRLAGGPDKQFF | TGTGCCAGCAGCCTCCGACTAGCGGGAGGGCCGGATAAGCAGTTCTTC
TRBJ2-5 | 15 | - | - | TRBV6-1 | CASSLRGGLNYKQYF | TGTGCCAGCAGTCTACGAGGGGGACTAAACTACAAGCAGTACTTC
TRBJ2-2 | 15 | TRBD1 | - | TRBV7-9 | CASSGRQGNTGELFF | TGTGCCAGCAGCGGGCGACAGGGGAACACCGGGGAGCTGTTTTTT
TRBJ2-2 | 17 | TRBD2 | once | TRBV2 | CASSNPSGAVNTGELFF | TGTGCCAGCAGTAACCCTAGCGGGGCCGTGAACACCGGGGAGCTGTTTTTT
TRBJ2-2 | 17 | - | - | TRBV4-3 | CASSQELGVVNTGELFF | TGCGCCAGCAGCCAAGAATTGGGGGTAGTAAACACCGGGGAGCTGTTTTTT
TRBJ2-3 | 16 | - | - | TRBV5-5 | CASSFPRDFDTDTQYF | TGTGCCAGCAGCTTCCCCCGGGACTTCGACACAGATACGCAGTATTTT
TRBJ2-1 | 15 | TRBD2 | - | TRBV7-2 | CASSYPLAGYNEQFF | TGTGCCAGCAGCTACCCCCTAGCGGGATACAATGAGCAGTTCTTC
TRBJ1-2 | 18 | TRBD1 | - | TRBV28 | CASSPFLFGTDPLHGYTF | TGTGCCAGCAGTCCCTTTCTTTTCGGGACAGACCCGCTCCATGGCTACACCTTC
TRBJ2-2 | 15 | - | - | TRBV5-1 | CASSSSVANTGELFF | TGCGCCAGCAGCTCATCTGTCGCGAACACCGGGGAGCTGTTTTTT
TRBJ2-7 | 16 | - | once | TRBV29-1 | CSVEEVRDEASYEQYF | TGCAGCGTTGAAGAGGTTCGGGATGAGGCCTCCTACGAGCAGTACTTC
TRBJ1-2 | 15 | TRBD1 | few | TRBV3-1 | CASSRDREELPGYTF | TGTGCCAGCAGCCGCGACAGGGAGGAACTTCCTGGCTACACCTTC
TRBJ2-1 | 17 | TRBD2 | - | TRBV4-2 | CASSQDRTGLGLNEQFF | TGTGCCAGCAGCCAAGATAGGACGGGACTAGGACTCAATGAGCAGTTCTTC
TRBJ1-4 | 15 | TRBD1 | many | TRBV10-3 | CAISERGQSRKKLFF | TGTGCCATCAGTGAGCGGGGACAGTCGCGAAAGAAACTGTTTTTT
TRBJ2-1 | 13 | - | many | TRBV28 | CASSQTRIKEQFF | TGTGCCAGCAGTCAGACTCGGATAAAAGAGCAGTTCTTC
TRBJ2-2 | 17 | TRBD2 | few | TRBV4-1 | CASSLGPSSGVTGELFF | TGCGCCAGCAGCCTAGGGCCTTCTAGCGGGGTTACCGGGGAGCTGTTTTTT
TRBJ2-5 | 14 | - | few | TRBV12-3/TRBV12-4 | CASSKRTDQETQYF | TGTGCCAGCAGTAAAAGGACAGACCAAGAGACCCAGTACTTC
TRBJ2-2 | 15 | TRBD1 | few | TRBV3-1 | CASSLRQGLRGELFF | TGTGCCAGCAGCTTACGACAGGGTCTAAGAGGGGAGCTGTTTTTT
TRBJ1-2 | 16 | - | few | TRBV20-1 | CSADPEPAGASSGYTF | TGCAGTGCTGACCCAGAACCCGCAGGGGCTAGTAGTGGCTACACCTTC
TRBJ2-5 | 15 | TRBD2 | - | TRBV20-1 | CSARTPSGGVETRYF | TGCAGTGCTAGAACCCCTAGCGGGGGGGTAGAGACCCGGTACTTC
TRBJ2-7 | 13 | - | - | TRBV30 | CAFYDRSSYEQYF | TGTGCCTTTTACGACAGGAGCTCCTACGAGCAGTACTTC
TRBJ2-5 | 13 | - | many | TRBV10-3 | CAISEAREETQYF | TGTGCCATCAGTGAGGCCAGGGAAGAGACCCAGTACTTC
TRBJ2-3 | 16 | TRBD2 | - | TRBV6-6 | CASSYGGEISTDTQYF | TGTGCCAGCAGTTATGGGGGGGAGATCAGTACAGATACGCAGTATTTT
TRBJ1-5 | 13 | - | - | TRBV6-1 | CASRTGYNPPQHF | TGTGCCAGCAGGACCGGTTACAATCCGCCCCAGCATTTT
TRBJ2-1 | 14 | - | few | TRBV7-9 | CASSLVGSRNEQFF | TGTGCCAGCAGCTTAGTGGGGAGTAGGAATGAGCAGTTCTTC
TRBJ2-5 | 15 | TRBD2 | few | TRBV20-1 | CSARLAGEVQETQYF | TGCAGTGCTAGGTTAGCGGGGGAAGTCCAAGAGACCCAGTACTTC
TRBJ2-4 | 16 | TRBD2 | - | TRBV6-1 | CASSEPGLAGTNIQYF | TGTGCCAGCAGTGAACCGGGACTAGCGGGGACAAACATTCAGTACTTC
TRBJ2-1 | 17 | TRBD2 | few | TRBV27 | CASRHNPGLAGEDEQFF | TGTGCCAGCAGGCACAACCCGGGACTAGCGGGAGAGGATGAGCAGTTCTTC
TRBJ2-3 | 14 | - | few | TRBV30 | CAWRGVGRTDTQYF | TGTGCCTGGAGGGGTGTGGGTCGCACAGATACGCAGTATTTT
TRBJ2-1 | 15 | - | few | TRBV21-1 | CASSNDPGGDNEQFF | TGTGCCAGCAGCAATGATCCGGGGGGGGACAATGAGCAGTTCTTC